Listed here are 3 T cell receptor beta chains from one sample, sequenced in a study of blood T cell repertoires in COVID-19. TCRdb's copy holds only in-frame clones and misses some; the assay was immunoSEQ multiplex PCR. The table has over 150,000 clones, more than 80% seen once. The sample was PBMCs or T cells enriched from blood (not recorded which). All receptors derive from a middle-aged man who had recovered from COVID-19.

V usage is TRBV7-2 and J usage is TRBJ2-7; D is perhaps TRBD2 (5 bases). There are 14 residues in the CDR3. The germline V gene has CDR1 SGHTA and CDR2 FQGNSA. The V end was cut by 4 bases, the J end by 0 bases, with 10 bases between. CDR3 loop: CASSSAGSSYEQYF. CDR3 sequence (DNA): TGTGCCAGCAGCTCGGCGGGTAGCTCCTACGAGCAGTACTTC.

The gene calls are TRBV28 and TRBJ2-6; 10 nucleotides agree with TRBD1. The J segment lost 3 bases and the V segment lost 4 bases, leaving 9 bases of the junction unmatched. The CDR3 runs to 18 residues. Per the germline V gene, CDR1 is MDHEN and CDR2 is SYDVKM. The chain's CDR3 is CASSSTGTGALGANVLTF. The DNA for the CDR3 is TGTGCCAGCAGTTCCACCGGGACAGGGGCGCTTGGGGCCAACGTCCTGACTTTC.

This sequence joins TRBV28 and TRBJ1-2, with a weak D call TRBD1 (6 bases). The CDR3 extends over 14 amino acids. Trimming stripped 5 bases from V and 3 bases from J, with 13 bases between. Germline assignment: CDR1 MDHEN and CDR2 SYDVKM. For the CDR3, the DNA is TGTGCCAGCAGTCGAGGACAGTTTGACTATGGCTACACCTTC. Its translation is CASSRGQFDYGYTF.